This T cell receptor (beta chain) appears in the sequencing data of a study of cytomegalovirus exposure and HLA in healthy donors. Study results and caveats: Highest at DRB1 and lowest at HLA-C, TCR association rates differed among HLA loci in a later analysis. Researchers counted over 150 TCR beta chains as cytomegalovirus-associated. It was reported that TCR beta sequences correctly inferred the HLA-A and HLA-B alleles for most subjects.

A word on this clone: The antigen is undetermined.

PCR involved 60 Vbeta and 13 Jbeta primers. In the source study's methods: Later work found 80 million or so unique TCR beta chains, with 9.5 million to 11 million shared. The data were produced by immunoSEQ multiplex PCR, yet TCRdb's version contains in-frame clones alone and is incomplete. Clone size and V and J calls were adopted from that table, with D and trimming inferred from the DNA. This table holds 140,000 to 150,000 clones, 60% to 85% found once. The TCR comes from a woman between 40 and 50 years old in good health and CMV-seropositive. Sample: PBMCs.

CDR3 DNA: TGTGCCAGCAGCTCCCTAAACGAGCAGTACTTC. Its protein is CASSSLNEQYF. The chain recombines TRBV5-6 with TRBJ2-7; D is uncertain. This CDR3 is built from 11 residues. V was cut by 3 bases and J by 5 bases, with 6 bases left in between. The germline V gene encodes CDR1 SGHDT and CDR2 YYEEEE.